This TCR beta chain was found in a study of cytomegalovirus exposure and HLA in healthy donors. Study overall: A later analysis reported the same platform for the roughly 120 validation repertoires and the roughly 650 first-cohort repertoires. Findings of the study overall: Whilst most TCR sequences proved rare, a subset of public TCRs occurred across many donors.

J lost 0 bases, V lost 4 bases, and 8 bases had no gene match. The germline CDR1 and CDR2 sequences are SQVTM and ANQGSEA. The CDR3 sequence is 16 residues long. Method: immunoSEQ multiplex PCR; TCRdb's copy keeps in-frame clones and lacks some. The data contain roughly 90,000 clones, roughly 92% of them singletons. Concerning this clone: Its antigen remains unidentified.

The donors were in the approximately 120-subject validation cohort, distinct from the approximately 700-subject first cohort. This clonotype was obtained from a woman aged 25 to 39 in good health and CMV-seropositive. Sequencing was carried out using PBMCs. The chain recombines TRBV29-1 with TRBJ2-1, with 8 bases that match TRBD2. The CDR3 here is CSVGVTSESSYNEQFF. The CDR3 DNA follows: TGCAGCGTTGGGGTGACTAGCGAAAGCTCCTACAATGAGCAGTTCTTC.